This TCR beta chain was identified during a study of immune cell composition in non-small cell lung cancer. Study-wide results and caveats: TIL tumour reactivity correlated with maximal tumour-associated clone frequency in adenocarcinoma. Clones >0.5% enriched in tumour were rarer in adenocarcinoma (33%) than squamous (approximately 80%).

Concerning this clone: Its antigen is still unknown.

Deletions cut 0 bases from V and 3 bases from J, with 12 bases between. This CDR3 is built from 15 residues. CDR1 and CDR2 (germline): SGHNT, YENEEA. Here immunoSEQ multiplex PCR was the method, and the copy in TCRdb shows in-frame clones only, minus some. This sample yields 14,000 or so clones, of which approximately 84% are seen a single time; 11% belongs to the top ten. Sequenced: lung tumor tissue. The sequence came from a human donor with non-small cell lung cancer. J is TRBJ2-7 and V is TRBV11-3, with a possible D match to TRBD2 (6 bases). This CDR3 reads CASSLETGLIYEQYF. The CDR3 DNA reads as TGTGCCAGCAGCTTAGAAACGGGACTGATCTACGAGCAGTACTTC.